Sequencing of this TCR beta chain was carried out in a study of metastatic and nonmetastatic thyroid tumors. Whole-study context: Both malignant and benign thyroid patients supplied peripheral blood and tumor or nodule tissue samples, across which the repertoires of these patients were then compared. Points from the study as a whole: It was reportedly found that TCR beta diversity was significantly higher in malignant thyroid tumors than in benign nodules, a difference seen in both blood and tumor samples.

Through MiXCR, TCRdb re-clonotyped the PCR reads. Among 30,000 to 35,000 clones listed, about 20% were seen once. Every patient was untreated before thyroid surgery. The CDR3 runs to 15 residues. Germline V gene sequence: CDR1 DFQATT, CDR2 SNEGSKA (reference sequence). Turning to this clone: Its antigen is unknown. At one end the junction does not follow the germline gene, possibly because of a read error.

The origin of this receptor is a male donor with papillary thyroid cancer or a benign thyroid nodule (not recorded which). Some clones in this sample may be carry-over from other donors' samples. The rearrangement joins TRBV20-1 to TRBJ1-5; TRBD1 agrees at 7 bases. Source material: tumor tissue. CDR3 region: CSASGRGSINQPQHF. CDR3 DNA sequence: TGTAGTGCTAGCGGCAGGGGGTCGATCAATCAGCCCCAGCATTTT.